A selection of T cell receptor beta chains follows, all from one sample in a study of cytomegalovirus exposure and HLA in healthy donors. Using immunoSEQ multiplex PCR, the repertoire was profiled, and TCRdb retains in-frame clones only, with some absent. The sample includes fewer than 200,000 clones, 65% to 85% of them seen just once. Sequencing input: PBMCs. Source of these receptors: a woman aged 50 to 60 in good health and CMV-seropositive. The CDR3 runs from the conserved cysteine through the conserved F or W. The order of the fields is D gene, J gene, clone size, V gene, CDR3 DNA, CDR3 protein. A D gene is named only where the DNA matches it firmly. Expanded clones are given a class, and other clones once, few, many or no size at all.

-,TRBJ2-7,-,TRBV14,TGTGCCAGCAGCCTTTCGACAGGCTCCTACGAGCAGTACTTC,CASSLSTGSYEQYF
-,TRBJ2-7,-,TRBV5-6,TGTGCCAGCAGCTCGCCCGACAGCCTACTCTACGAGCAGTACTTC,CASSSPDSLLYEQYF
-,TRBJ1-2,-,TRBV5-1,TGCGCCAGCAGCTTTCTACAGTCCTATGGCTACACCTTC,CASSFLQSYGYTF
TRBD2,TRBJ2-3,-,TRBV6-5,TGTGCCAGCAGCTTAGCGGGAGGGGGGTCGGATACGCAGTATTTT,CASSLAGGGSDTQYF
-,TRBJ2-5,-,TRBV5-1,TGCGCCAGCAGCTTGGGATCAGGGGGGTTCCAAGAGACCCAGTACTTC,CASSLGSGGFQETQYF
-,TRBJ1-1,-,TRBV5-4,TGTGCCAGCAGCTTGGACAGATCCGAAGCTTTCTTT,CASSLDRSEAFF
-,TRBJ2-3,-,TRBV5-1,TGCGCCAGCAGCTTGGGGCCAGGTCGGAAAGATACGCAGTATTTT,CASSLGPGRKDTQYF
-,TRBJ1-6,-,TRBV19,TGTGCCAGTAGTATAGAGAGGGGGAATTCACCCCTCCACTTT,CASSIERGNSPLHF
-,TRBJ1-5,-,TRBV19,TGTGCCAGTAGTCTGATCGCGGGGAGCAATCAGCCCCAGCATTTT,CASSLIAGSNQPQHF
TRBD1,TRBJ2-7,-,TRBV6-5,TGTGCCAGCAGAGCAGGGGGCGCCGGCTCCTACGAGCAGTACTTC,CASRAGGAGSYEQYF
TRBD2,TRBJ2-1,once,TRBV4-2,TGTGCCAGCAGCCAAGATTTAGTGTCTAGCGGGGGGGCCCTGGATGAGCAGTTCTTC,CASSQDLVSSGGALDEQFF
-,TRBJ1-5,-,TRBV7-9,TGTGCCAGCAGCTTATCTTCAGGGCACCAGCCCCAGCATTTT,CASSLSSGHQPQHF
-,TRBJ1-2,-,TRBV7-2,TGTGCCAGCAGCTTATCGCGGGGGCGCTATGGCTACACCTTC,CASSLSRGRYGYTF
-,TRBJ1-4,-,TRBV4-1,TGCGCCAGCAGCCCCCGGACAGATTCTAATGAAAAACTGTTTTTT,CASSPRTDSNEKLFF
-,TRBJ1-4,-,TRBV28,TGTGCCAGCCAGAAGATTGGGGGGTCAAATGAAAAACTGTTTTTT,CASQKIGGSNEKLFF
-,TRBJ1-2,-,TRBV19,TGTGCCAGTAGTATCCGGGACACAACTAACTATGGCTACACCTTC,CASSIRDTTNYGYTF
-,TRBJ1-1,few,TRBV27,TGTGCCAGCAGTTTTTCGGGGAAAGCTTTCTTT,CASSFSGKAFF
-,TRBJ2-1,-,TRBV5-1,TGCGCCAGCAGCGCCGGACAGGGAGGGAATGAGCAGTTCTTC,CASSAGQGGNEQFF
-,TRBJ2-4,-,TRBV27,TGTGCCAGCAGTTGGTCAGGGGAGAACATTCAGTACTTC,CASSWSGENIQYF
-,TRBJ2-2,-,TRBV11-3,TGTGCCAGCAGCTTAGGGGCAGGGGTCTTGAACACCGGGGAGCTGTTTTTT,CASSLGAGVLNTGELFF
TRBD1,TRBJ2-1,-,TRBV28,TGTGCCAGCACCCAGGGACAGGGTTACAATGAGCAGTTCTTC,CASTQGQGYNEQFF
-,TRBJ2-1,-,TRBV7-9,TGTGCCAGCAGCAGGACTTATGAGCAGTTCTTC,CASSRTYEQFF
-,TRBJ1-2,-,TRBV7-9,TGTGCCAGTGAAAGGGGTAGCGGCTACACCTTC,CASERGSGYTF
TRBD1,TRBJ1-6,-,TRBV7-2,TGTGCCAGCAGCTTAGTTGACAGGGGGGATTCACCCCTCCACTTT,CASSLVDRGDSPLHF
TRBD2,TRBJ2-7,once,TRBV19,TGTGCCAGTAAGTCCCCTCGGCTAGCGGGAGGATTAGGCTACGAGCAGTACTTC,CASKSPRLAGGLGYEQYF
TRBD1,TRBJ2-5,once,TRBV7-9,TGTGCCAGCAGCTTAGCTCCGGGGACAGGGCAGGAGACCCAGTACTTC,CASSLAPGTGQETQYF
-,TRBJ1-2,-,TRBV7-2,TGTGCCAGCACCTTGGGTAGTGGGAGGGGCTACACCTTC,CASTLGSGRGYTF
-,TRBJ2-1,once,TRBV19,TGTGCCAGTAGGGAGGACCAATCCTACAATGAGCAGTTCTTC,CASREDQSYNEQFF
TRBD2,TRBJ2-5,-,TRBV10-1,TGCGCCAGCAGTGACTCCTTGAAGGGACTAGCTGGTTTCCGGGAGACCCAGTACTTC,CASSDSLKGLAGFRETQYF
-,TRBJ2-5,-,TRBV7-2,TGTGCCAGCAGCTTATCCAGAGAGACCCAGTACTTC,CASSLSRETQYF
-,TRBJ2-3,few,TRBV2,TGTGCCAGCACCGAAGGAACAGGGACCTTACACACAGATACGCAGTATTTT,CASTEGTGTLHTDTQYF
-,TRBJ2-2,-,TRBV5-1,TGCGCCAGCAGCAAACATGGAGGTACCGGGGAGCTGTTTTTT,CASSKHGGTGELFF
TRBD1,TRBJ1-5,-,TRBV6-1,TGTGCCAGCAGTGTCGGACAGGTCAATCAGCCCCAGCATTTT,CASSVGQVNQPQHF
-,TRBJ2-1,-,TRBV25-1,TGTGCCAGCAGTGAGGAGGCGGGTTTCGGAATTGGGGAGCAGTTCTTC,CASSEEAGFGIGEQFF
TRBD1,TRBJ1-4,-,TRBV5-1,TGCGCCAGCAGCCTAACAGGGGACGCCAGAGCAACTAATGAAAAACTGTTTTTT,CASSLTGDARATNEKLFF
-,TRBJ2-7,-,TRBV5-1,TGCGCCAGCAGCTTGGGATCTATCGGGGGCTACGAGCAGTACTTC,CASSLGSIGGYEQYF
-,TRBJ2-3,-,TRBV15,TGTGCCACCAGCCCGGACTACCTCACGGATACGCAGTATTTT,CATSPDYLTDTQYF
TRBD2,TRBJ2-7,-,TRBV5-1,TGCGCCAGCAGCTTGGATAGCGGGGAATGGGGCGAGCAGTACTTC,CASSLDSGEWGEQYF
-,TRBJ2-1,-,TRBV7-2,TGTGCCAGCAGCTTAGGGGCCCTAAGGAAGTTCTTC,CASSLGALRKFF
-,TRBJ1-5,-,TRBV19,TGTGCCAGCGCAGGGGATGAACAGCCCCAGCATTTT,CASAGDEQPQHF
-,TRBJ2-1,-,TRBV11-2,TGTGCCAGCAGCCCTACGCCTCCGAATGAGCAGTTCTTC,CASSPTPPNEQFF
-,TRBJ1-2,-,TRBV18,TGTGCCAGCTCACCAGCGGGGTATGGCTACACCTTC,CASSPAGYGYTF
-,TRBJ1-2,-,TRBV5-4,TGTGCCAGCAGCTTGGTGGTCACGAGGGGCTACACCTTC,CASSLVVTRGYTF
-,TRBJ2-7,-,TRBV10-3,TGTGCCATCAGTGATTGGAGACTGTCGCCCAGCTCCTACGAGCAGTACTTC,CAISDWRLSPSSYEQYF
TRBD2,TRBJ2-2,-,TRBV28,TGTGCCAGCAGTTCTCACCGGGAGGGCGCCGGGGAGCTGTTTTTT,CASSSHREGAGELFF
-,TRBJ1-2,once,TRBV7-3,TGTGCCAGCAGCTTGGCCGGGGATCCAGGCGGCTACACCTTC,CASSLAGDPGGYTF
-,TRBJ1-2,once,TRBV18,TGTGCCAGCTCACGGGGGCGAACAGAATCATATGGCTACACCTTC,CASSRGRTESYGYTF
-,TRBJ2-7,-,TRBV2,TGTGCCAGCAGTGACCAGGGTGGGTTGAACGAGCAGTACTTC,CASSDQGGLNEQYF
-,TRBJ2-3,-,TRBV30,TGTGCCTGGAGCCGGGGGGCAGCTTTCACAGATACGCAGTATTTT,CAWSRGAAFTDTQYF
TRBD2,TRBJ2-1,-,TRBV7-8,TGTGCCAGCAGCCGTACTAGCGGGTACAATGAGCAGTTCTTC,CASSRTSGYNEQFF
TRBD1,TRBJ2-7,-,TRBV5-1,TGCGCCAGCAGCCCCCCAGGGGGCGTCTACGAGCAGTACTTC,CASSPPGGVYEQYF
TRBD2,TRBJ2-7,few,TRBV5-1,TGCGCCAGCAGCCTAGACTCTGGGAGGGACGAGCAGTACTTC,CASSLDSGRDEQYF
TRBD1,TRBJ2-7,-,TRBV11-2,TGTGCCAGCAGCTTAGAGGGGGACAGTGCCTACGAGCAGTACTTC,CASSLEGDSAYEQYF
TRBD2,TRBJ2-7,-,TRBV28,TGTGCCAGCAGTTTAGGCGGGACTACATACGAGCAGTACTTC,CASSLGGTTYEQYF
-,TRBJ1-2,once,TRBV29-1,TGCAGCGTTGAAGGCGGGAAAAACTATGGCTACACCTTC,CSVEGGKNYGYTF
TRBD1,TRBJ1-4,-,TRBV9,TGTGCCAGCAGCGTAGCCGGTGGGTTGGGGACAGTGGCAACTAATGAAAAACTGTTTTTT,CASSVAGGLGTVATNEKLFF
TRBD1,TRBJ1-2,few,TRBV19,TGTGCCAGTAGGGGCCGTTCAGGGGGCACTGGTGGCTACACCTTC,CASRGRSGGTGGYTF
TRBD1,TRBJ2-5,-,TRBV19,TGTGCCAGTAGACCACGGGACAGCCTCCAAGAGACCCAGTACTTC,CASRPRDSLQETQYF
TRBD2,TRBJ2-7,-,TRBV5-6,TGTGCCAGCAGCTTGACTAGCGGTAATTACTACGAGCAGTACTTC,CASSLTSGNYYEQYF